The 11 T cell receptor beta chains given below trace back to one sample, sequenced in a study of T-cell memory formation after mild COVID-19. A single record per CDR3 protein comes from TCRdb applying MiXCR to the 5' RACE reads. In the table there are roughly 410,000 distinct CDR3 sequences, 20% to 25% of which are singletons. Input material: PBMCs or a T cell subset sorted from them (not recorded which). The receptors were gathered from an adult woman who had mild COVID-19 (a few samples of this study predate the infection). Cell type and time point are not known.

This clonotype was observed a few times. This chain joins TRBV14 and TRBJ2-3; 9 bases agree with TRBD1. Germline V gives CDR1 SGHDN, CDR2 FVKESK. V lost 4 bases and J lost 5; bases outside the gene matches: 7. The CDR3 has 15 residues. CDR3 amino acids: CASSPGTGLLDTQYF. CDR3 coding DNA: TGTGCCAGCAGCCCCGGGACAGGGTTGTTAGATACGCAGTATTTT.

The rearrangement links TRBV7-3 to TRBJ2-3; 8 bases agree with TRBD2. V lost 6 bases, J lost 4 bases, and 18 bases stayed unmatched. The CDR3 is 18 amino acids. Germline V gene sequence: CDR1 SGHTA, CDR2 FQGTGA. The CDR3 loop is CASRLSYPGGGRSDTQYF. Written as DNA, the CDR3 is TGTGCCAGCAGATTATCCTACCCCGGCGGGGGGCGTTCAGATACGCAGTATTTT.

In its sample, this clonotype was seen a few times. V and J are TRBV23-1 and TRBJ2-7; TRBD1 agrees at 9 bases. TRBV23-1 is an ORF for which the function is uncertain. This CDR3 has 15 amino acids. After removal of 2 bases from V and 5 bases from J, the junction contained 7 bases not matched to a gene. The chain's CDR3 is CASSQNRDRADEQYF. As DNA, the CDR3 is TGCGCCAGCAGTCAAAACCGGGACAGGGCGGACGAGCAGTACTTC.

This chain links TRBV24-1 with TRBJ1-5, with a tentative D call TRBD1 (6 bases). CDR3 length: 14 residues. CDR1 and CDR2 from the germline V gene are KGHDR and SFDVKD. Trimming cost V 9 bases and J 3 bases, with 14 bases left between them. DNA of the CDR3: TGTGCCACCGACGAAGGACAGCCCAATCAGCCCCAGCATTTT. Amino acids: CATDEGQPNQPQHF.

This chain links TRBV12-3 or TRBV12-4 with TRBJ1-1; D remains ambiguous. The length of the CDR3 is 13 residues. The V end lost 6 bases, the J end lost 4 bases, and 12 bases lay between the germline ends. The CDR3 loop is CASSLGEATEAFF. The DNA for the CDR3 is TGTGCCAGCAGCCTCGGAGAGGCCACTGAAGCTTTCTTT.

This clonotype appeared a few times. The genes are TRBV7-6 and TRBJ2-2; tentative D call: TRBD2 (6 bases). The CDR3 spans 18 residues. The germline CDR1 and CDR2 sequences are SGHVS and FNYEAQ. Deletions cut 4 bases from V and 6 bases from J, with 24 bases between. The CDR3 is CASSYYTAGQGIAGELFF. CDR3 in DNA: TGTGCCAGCAGCTATTATACTGCGGGGCAAGGGATCGCCGGGGAGCTGTTTTTT. Using reference TRBV7-6 and TRBJ2-2 for the parts outside the CDR3, the full variable domain is GAGVSQSPRYKVTKRGQDVALRCDPISGHVSLYWYRQALGQGPEFLTYFNYEAQQDKSGLPNDRFSAERPEGSISTLTIQRTEQRDSAMYRCASSYYTAGQGIAGELFFGEGSRLTVL.

Only a few counts were recorded for this clonotype. The rearrangement uses TRBV10-3 and TRBJ2-7, with D hard to call. Germline values: CDR1 ENHRY, CDR2 SYGVKD. The V gene lost 4 bases and the J gene lost 0 bases, with 16 bases spanning the gap. The CDR3 runs 16 residues. CDR3 protein: CAISGPTTGSSYEQYF. The CDR3 DNA sequence: TGTGCCATCAGTGGACCAACCACCGGGTCCTCCTACGAGCAGTACTTC.

This sequence joins TRBV20-1 and TRBJ1-1; possible D gene TRBD1, 5 bases. Looked up from germline, CDR1 is DFQATT and CDR2 is SNEGSKA (reference sequence). V was shortened by 2 bases and J by 7 bases, with 14 bases between the two germline ends. The CDR3 sequence is 13 residues long. CDR3 region: CSARRAGLREAFF. The CDR3 coding sequence is TGCAGTGCTAGAAGGGCAGGGCTCCGTGAAGCTTTCTTT.

The rearrangement joins TRBV5-1 to TRBJ2-1; 10 nucleotides agree with TRBD2. The length of the CDR3 is 15 residues. The germline V gene has CDR1 SGHRS and CDR2 YFSETQ. Trimming removed 0 bases from V and 9 bases from J; junction bases left unmatched: 6. The CDR3 reads CASSLEGTSVIEQFF. CDR3 bases: TGCGCCAGCAGCTTGGAAGGGACTAGCGTTATTGAGCAGTTCTTC.

This clonotype was counted between two and nine times. The rearrangement joins TRBV6-2 or TRBV6-3 to TRBJ2-1, with 9 bases lining up with TRBD2. The CDR3 extends over 14 amino acids. The germline gives CDR1 MNHEY, CDR2 SVGEGT. Germline trimming cut 4 bases from V and 6 bases from J; bases unmatched to any gene: 4. CDR3 region: CASSSRTSVNEQFF. The CDR3 nucleotides are TGTGCCAGCAGTTCCAGGACTAGCGTCAATGAGCAGTTCTTC.

This clonotype was recorded a few times. The gene calls are TRBV29-1 and TRBJ1-1; D is unclear. The CDR3 extends over 14 amino acids. Trimming shortened V by 3 bases and J by 0 bases, and 11 bases separated the two germline ends. Per the germline V gene, CDR1 is SQVTM and CDR2 is ANQGSEA. The CDR3 loop reads CSVDKTGVNTEAFF. The CDR3, as DNA: TGCAGCGTTGATAAGACGGGAGTGAACACTGAAGCTTTCTTT.